This TCR beta chain was obtained from a study of identical twins. Findings and caveats of the study: Less excess twin sharing appeared in beta out-of-frame sequences.

Trimming removed 6 bases at V and 8 bases at J, with 15 bases between. The CDR3 is 13 amino acids. Germline CDR1 SGHRS, CDR2 YFSETQ. This clonotype was seen more than once but under ten times. Its antigen is as yet unknown. TCRdb reanalysed the 5' RACE reads using MiXCR and keeps one entry per CDR3 protein. This table holds 250,000 to 300,000 distinct CDR3 sequences, over 8.5% found once. These data also formed part of another study, on yellow fever vaccine responses in identical twins. From that study: Twins' vaccine T cell responses were reported to seem partly convergent and partly personalized.

The genes are TRBV5-1 and TRBJ2-4; possible D gene TRBD1, 7 bases. The sequencing sample was made of CD8+ T cells sorted from blood. The sequence was collected from a woman aged 18 to 35 in good health. CDR3 in amino acids: CASTQGGGDIQYF. The CDR3 DNA sequence: TGCGCCAGCACCCAGGGGGGTGGAGACATTCAGTACTTC.